This TCR beta chain originates from a study of blood T cell repertoires in COVID-19. Study-level information: The United States, Italy and Spain supplied acute and convalescent COVID-19 samples. The analysed material was cDNA or gDNA that came from T cells, B-cell-depleted T cells, or PBMCs.

Generated by immunoSEQ multiplex PCR, the TCRdb table keeps only in-frame clones and is missing some. The table has 200,000 to 250,000 clones, nearly 90% seen once. Unmatched junction bases numbered 7, after V lost 4 bases and J lost 2 bases. Germline CDR1 SGDLS, CDR2 YYNGEE. CDR3 length: 15 residues. The receptor was isolated from a woman aged 40 to 50 who had recovered from COVID-19. J is TRBJ2-3 and V is TRBV9; TRBD2 matches 7 bases. Sample: peripheral blood. The CDR3 DNA sequence: TGTGCCAGCAGCTTTGGGACTACGCCCACAGATACGCAGTATTTT. It translates to CASSFGTTPTDTQYF. Full variable domain (outside the CDR3, taken from reference TRBV9 and TRBJ2-3): DSGVTQTPKHLITATGQRVTLRCSPRSGDLSVYWYQQSLDQGLQFLIQYYNGEERAKGNILERFSAQQFPDLHSELNLSSLELGDSALYFCASSFGTTPTDTQYFGPGTRLTVL.